These 13 T cell receptor beta chains were sequenced from one sample in a study of blood T cells in healthy people across ages. Alongside a J-beta primer mix, a sample-barcoded 5' primer served in a second PCR lasting about 7 to 11 cycles. TCRdb re-called the 5' RACE reads with MiXCR, one entry per CDR3 protein. The sample gives hundreds of thousands of distinct CDR3 sequences, around 50% of which show up once; roughly 24% is in the top ten. The sample taken for sequencing was blood. These receptors originate from a man aged 40-50 years in good health.

To note about this clonotype: Germline is not matched at one junction end, which may reflect a read error. The chain carries TRBV7-3 and TRBJ2-1; perhaps D is TRBD1 or TRBD2 (5 bases each). The germline CDR1 and CDR2 sequences are SGHTA and FQGTGA. CDR3 length equals 14 residues. In DNA, the CDR3 is TGTGCCAGCAGCCTAACTCTTGGGGGCAATGAGCAGTTCTTC. Its protein is CASSLTLGGNEQFF.

There are many counts of this clonotype. The chain is built from TRBV29-1 and TRBJ2-7; TRBD1 is a possible D gene (6 bases). Trimming took 4 bases from V and 4 from J, leaving 8 bases between them. Germline loops: CDR1 SQVTM, CDR2 ANQGSEA. The CDR3 totals 11 residues. DNA of the CDR3: TGCAGCGTTGTGAGGGGGTACGAGCAGTACTTC. Amino acid sequence: CSVVRGYEQYF.

In this sample, this clonotype turned up a few times. Mismatch with germline at one junction end may stem from a read error. The chain couples TRBV29-1 to TRBJ2-5; TRBD1 matches at 8 bases. The germline V gene has CDR1 SQVTM and CDR2 ANQGSEA. The CDR3 loop spans 14 amino acids. The CDR3 here is CSVEGQGQMGTQYF. The DNA for the CDR3 is TGCAGCGTGGAAGGACAGGGCCAAATGGGGACCCAGTACTTC.

This clonotype has just a few counts. J is TRBJ2-1 and V is TRBV9; 7 bases agree with TRBD2. Trimming took 2 bases from V and 6 from J; bases not matched to a gene: 14. The CDR3 is 17 amino acids. The germline V gene has CDR1 SGDLS and CDR2 YYNGEE. As DNA, the CDR3 is TGTGCCAGCAGCGTGGGAGGGTCGAATAGTATGGTCAATGAGCAGTTCTTC. Amino acid sequence: CASSVGGSNSMVNEQFF.

This clonotype was found a few times. The rearrangement uses TRBV4-1 and TRBJ2-3; no clear D gene. V lost 3 bases to trimming and J lost 5 bases, with 9 bases between them. Germline loops: CDR1 MGHRA, CDR2 YSYEKL. The CDR3 consists of 13 residues. The CDR3, as DNA: TGCGCCAGCAGCCACCCCGGACGAGATACGCAGTATTTT. It yields the protein CASSHPGRDTQYF.

This chain connects TRBV28 to TRBJ1-2, with D possibly matching TRBD1 (6 bases). The CDR3 runs 15 residues. Germline CDR1 reads MDHEN; CDR2 reads SYDVKM. Trimming removed 3 bases at V and 5 bases at J, with 16 bases between. The CDR3 DNA reads TGTGCCAGCAGTTTTGGGGGCCTTCAGGATTATGGCTACACCTTC. Encoded protein: CASSFGGLQDYGYTF.

This sequence joins TRBV20-1 and TRBJ2-1, with 7 nucleotides matching TRBD2. The CDR3 is 15 residues long. Germline values: CDR1 DFQATT, CDR2 SNEGSKA (reference sequence). Germline trimming cut 5 bases from V and 8 bases from J; bases unmatched to any gene: 15. The CDR3 region is CSAGTNGLVNDEQFF. DNA for the CDR3: TGCAGTGCTGGGACTAACGGATTAGTCAACGATGAGCAGTTCTTC.

This chain connects TRBV5-1 to TRBJ1-2; D perhaps matches TRBD1 (6 bases). From germline, CDR1 is SGHRS and CDR2 YFSETQ. The V gene lost 4 bases and the J gene lost 9 bases, with 19 bases spanning the gap. CDR3 length equals 14 residues. The CDR3: CASSNSGTPDRYTF. As DNA, the CDR3 is TGCGCCAGCAGCAACTCTGGGACACCAGACCGCTACACCTTC.

This rearrangement joins TRBV7-8 to TRBJ2-4; D is perhaps TRBD2 (6 bases). The DNA matches TRBJ2-7 better at its end, which makes the J call doubtful. Germline loops: CDR1 SGHVS, CDR2 FQNEAQ. The CDR3 totals 15 residues. The CDR3 nucleotides are TGTGCCAGCAGCTTAGGCCGGGACTCGACATACGAGCAGTACTTC. Translated: CASSLGRDSTYEQYF.

This chain connects TRBV4-3 to TRBJ1-5, with 8 bases fitting TRBD1. The germline gives CDR1 LGHNA, CDR2 YSLEER. The CDR3 loop spans 15 amino acids. V lost 3 bases, J lost 7 bases, and 8 bases stayed unmatched. CDR3 coding DNA: TGCGCCAGCAGCCAGGATGACAGGGGTGACCAGCCCCAGCATTTT. Translating it yields CASSQDDRGDQPQHF.

The DNA of the CDR3 is TGCGCCAGCAGCCAAGGGACCGCTTCAGATACGCAGTATTTT. Amino acids: CASSQGTASDTQYF. The chain combines TRBV4-1 with TRBJ2-3; D not resolved. Germline V gene sequence: CDR1 MGHRA, CDR2 YSYEKL. V was cut by 1 base and J by 4 bases, with 9 bases left in between. CDR3 length equals 14 residues.

This clonotype was seen many times. V and J are TRBV7-2 and TRBJ2-7; 11 bases fit TRBD2. The germline V gene encodes CDR1 SGHTA and CDR2 FQGNSA. The CDR3 consists of 16 residues. V shed 4 bases and J 2 bases; nucleotides not matched to a gene: 7. CDR3 bases: TGTGCCAGCAGCTATTTAGCGGGAGGGCCGACCTACGAGCAGTACTTC. Translation: CASSYLAGGPTYEQYF.

This chain links TRBV10-3 with TRBJ2-5; tentatively, D is TRBD1 or TRBD2 (5 bases each). The DNA end is a closer match to TRBJ2-7, so the J assignment may be wrong. The CDR3 length is 15 residues. CDR1 and CDR2 (germline): ENHRY, SYGVKD. The CDR3 DNA reads as TGTGCCATCAGTGAGTCGGGACCGAGGCGCGACGAGCAGTACTTC. It encodes CAISESGPRRDEQYF.